Included here is one T cell receptor (beta chain) sequence, with context. Its antigen is unknown. Just one base apart from a much larger clone, this may be a read error. This sample was taken from a study of T cells in Graves' hyperthyroidism and ophthalmopathy. Researchers took RNA transcripts and amplified the TCR beta CDR3 regions from them. HTBI primers were employed in a first-round RT-PCR of the TCR CDR3. TCRdb redid the calling of the multiplex PCR reads with MiXCR, one entry per CDR3 protein. The sample has 300,000 to 400,000 distinct CDR3 sequences, approximately 22% seen once; the top ten hold about 50%. About 10 ml fresh peripheral blood yielded the PBMCs. Per the germline V gene, CDR1 is SGHAT and CDR2 is FQNNGV. V was trimmed by 1 base and J by 8 bases, leaving 8 bases between them. This CDR3 region has 12 residues. Whole-study results and caveats: Ophthalmopathy was distinguished from stable hyperthyroidism by 13 V-J signatures.

Sequenced material: blood. The chain combines TRBV11-2 with TRBJ1-2; tentative D call: TRBD1 (5 bases). This clonotype originated in a woman aged 50 to 60 with Graves' hyperthyroidism. This CDR3 reads CASSLGREGYTF. CDR3 DNA sequence: TGTGCCAGCAGCTTAGGCAGGGAAGGCTACACCTTC.